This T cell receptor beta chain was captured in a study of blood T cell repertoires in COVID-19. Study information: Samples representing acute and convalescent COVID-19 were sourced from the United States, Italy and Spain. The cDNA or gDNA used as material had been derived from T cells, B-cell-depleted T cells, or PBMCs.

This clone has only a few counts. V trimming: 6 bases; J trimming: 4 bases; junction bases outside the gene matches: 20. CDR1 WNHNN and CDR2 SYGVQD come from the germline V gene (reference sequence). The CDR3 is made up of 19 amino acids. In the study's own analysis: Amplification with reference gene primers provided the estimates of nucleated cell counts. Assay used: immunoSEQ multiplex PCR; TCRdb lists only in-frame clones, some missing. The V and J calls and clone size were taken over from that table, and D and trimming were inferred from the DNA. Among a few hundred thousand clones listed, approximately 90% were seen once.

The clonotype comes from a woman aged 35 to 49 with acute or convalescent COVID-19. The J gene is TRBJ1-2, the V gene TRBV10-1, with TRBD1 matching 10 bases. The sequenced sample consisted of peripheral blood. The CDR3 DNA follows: TGCGCCAGCAGCGGCCGGGACAGGGGTGTAGAGGTGTGGGTCTATGGCTACACCTTC. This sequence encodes CASSGRDRGVEVWVYGYTF.